The next 20 T cell receptor beta chains were all read from a single sample in a study of blood T cell repertoires in COVID-19. Clones were read by immunoSEQ multiplex PCR, and TCRdb kept only the in-frame ones, dropping some. This table has roughly 150,000 clones, 75% to 90% appearing once. The material sequenced was peripheral blood. The receptors stem from a middle-aged woman with acute or convalescent COVID-19.

V usage is TRBV7-8 and J usage is TRBJ2-1; a possible D gene is TRBD2 (6 bases). The CDR3 totals 15 residues. Trimming shortened V by 5 bases and J by 4 bases, and 15 bases separated the two germline ends. Germline loops: CDR1 SGHVS, CDR2 FQNEAQ. The CDR3 region has the DNA TGTGCCAGCAGCCGCCCGGGACTCGGATACAATGAGCAGTTCTTC. It specifies CASSRPGLGYNEQFF.

CDR3 sequence (DNA): TGTGCCAGCGGGGGGGCTAACCCAATAACCGCCTACAATGAGCAGTTCTTC. This gives the protein CASGGANPITAYNEQFF. The gene calls are TRBV28 and TRBJ2-1; D is perhaps TRBD2 (7 bases). This CDR3 spans 17 amino acids. With 8 bases removed from V and 2 bases from J, the gap between germline ends came to 22 bases. The germline CDR1 and CDR2 sequences are MDHEN and SYDVKM.

The rearrangement links TRBV7-9 to TRBJ1-4, with TRBD1 matching over 7 bases. Germline CDR1 SEHNR, CDR2 FQNEAQ (reference sequence). With V trimmed by 6 bases and J by 5 bases, 12 bases remained unmatched. The CDR3 extends over 16 amino acids. The CDR3 DNA sequence: TGTGCCAGCAGTCCTAGAGGGGGCGGAAAAAATGAAAAACTGTTTTTT. It encodes CASSPRGGGKNEKLFF.

The rearrangement uses TRBV27 and TRBJ2-7; 9 bases map to TRBD2. Germline CDR1 is MNHEY and CDR2 is SMNVEV (reference sequence). The CDR3 has 15 amino acids. V lost 4 bases to trimming and J lost 4 bases; unmatched junction nucleotides: 8. The CDR3 coding sequence is TGTGCCAGCAGTTCCTCTAGCGGGGCGGGGTACGAGCAGTACTTC. This sequence encodes CASSSSSGAGYEQYF.

The chain carries TRBV3-1 (or the pseudogene TRBV3-2) and TRBJ1-2, with TRBD1 matching 7 bases. Germline V lookup: CDR1 LGHDT, CDR2 YNNKEL (reference sequence). The J segment lost 4 bases and the V segment lost 2 bases, leaving 10 bases of the junction unmatched. This CDR3 contains 16 residues. The CDR3 sequence: CASSQMGVGQSYGYTF. The CDR3 region has the DNA TGTGCCAGCAGCCAAATGGGAGTGGGACAGTCCTATGGCTACACCTTC.

This rearrangement joins TRBV3-1 (or the pseudogene TRBV3-2) to TRBJ2-5, with D possibly being TRBD2 (5 bases). Germline loops: CDR1 LGHDT, CDR2 YNNKEL (reference sequence). The CDR3 extends over 12 amino acids. V was trimmed by 6 bases and J by 5 bases, leaving 10 bases between them. CDR3 loop: CASRRTPETQYF. The CDR3 nucleotides read TGTGCCAGCAGACGGACTCCCGAGACCCAGTACTTC.

This chain joins TRBV24-1 and TRBJ1-2; 10 positions match TRBD1. Unmatched junction bases numbered 18, after V lost 2 bases and J lost 7 bases. The germline V gene encodes CDR1 KGHDR and CDR2 SFDVKD. The CDR3 totals 19 residues. CDR3 residues: CATSDSRGTGDVSEFGYTF. The CDR3 DNA sequence: TGTGCCACCAGTGATTCAAGAGGGACAGGGGACGTAAGTGAGTTTGGCTACACCTTC.

V usage is TRBV4-1 and J usage is TRBJ2-7; 7 nucleotides match TRBD1. Germline-derived CDR1 and CDR2 are MGHRA and YSYEKL. The CDR3 consists of 16 residues. The V segment lost 3 bases and the J segment 0 bases; nucleotides outside the gene matches: 8. Written as DNA, the CDR3 is TGCGCCAGCAGCCACCGCGACAGGGCTAGCTCCTACGAGCAGTACTTC. Translated: CASSHRDRASSYEQYF.

As DNA, the CDR3 is TGTGCCTGGAGTCCGGGACTAATGACTAGCACAGATACGCAGTATTTT. It translates to CAWSPGLMTSTDTQYF. The chain links TRBV30 to TRBJ2-3; 7 bases align to TRBD2. The germline V gene encodes CDR1 GTSNPN and CDR2 SVGIG (reference sequence). The CDR3 is made up of 16 amino acids. With 2 bases clipped from V and 0 bases from J, the junction kept 8 bases outside the gene matches.

This clone was observed a few times. Other DNA sequences in the same sample also yield this CDR3. This chain joins TRBV3-1 (or the pseudogene TRBV3-2) and TRBJ2-7, with 7 positions matching TRBD1. Germline V gives CDR1 LGHDT, CDR2 YNNKEL (reference sequence). V shed 3 bases, J shed 3 bases, and the junction held 2 bases outside the gene matches. The CDR3 sequence is 13 residues long. CDR3 residues: CASSQGQLYEQYF. CDR3 in DNA: TGTGCCAGCAGCCAGGGACAGCTCTACGAGCAGTACTTC.

The gene calls are TRBV4-2 and TRBJ2-7; TRBD2 matches at 8 bases. Germline assignment: CDR1 LGHNA and CDR2 YNFKEQ. V was clipped by 0 bases and J by 12 bases; unmatched bases: 22. The CDR3 length is 18 residues. CDR3 in amino acids: CASSQEWSGGSPLSQAYF. The CDR3 DNA sequence: TGTGCCAGCAGCCAAGAATGGAGCGGGGGATCCCCATTGTCACAAGCGTACTTC.

The rearrangement joins TRBV15 to TRBJ1-1; TRBD1 aligns across 8 bases. The length of the CDR3 is 14 residues. J was trimmed by 5 bases and V by 1 base; bases with no gene match: 3. Germline CDR1 LNHNV, CDR2 YYDKDF (reference sequence). The CDR3 DNA follows: TGTGCCACCAGCAGAGGGCAGGGGGCGACTGAAGCTTTCTTT. Protein: CATSRGQGATEAFF.

CDR3 coding DNA: TGTGCCAGCATTACAGACCGAATTAGCAATCAGCCCCAGCATTTT. Encoded protein: CASITDRISNQPQHF. The chain carries TRBV6-5 and TRBJ1-5; D is undetermined. The CDR3 runs 15 residues. Germline values: CDR1 MNHEY, CDR2 SVGAGI. Trimming pared 7 bases from V and 0 bases from J, leaving 13 bases between.

This chain connects TRBV7-3 to TRBJ2-1; D not resolved. CDR1 SGHTA and CDR2 FQGTGA come from the germline V gene. Between the trimmed V and J ends, which lost 6 bases and 0 bases, there was a span of 6 bases. The CDR3 runs to 13 residues. The CDR3 sequence: CASSTTSYNEQFF. The CDR3 nucleotides read TGTGCCAGCAGTACTACCTCCTACAATGAGCAGTTCTTC.

The chain recombines TRBV3-1 (or the pseudogene TRBV3-2) with TRBJ1-5, with D possibly TRBD1 on 6 matching bases. The V and J ends lost 5 bases and 2 bases respectively, with 10 bases between them. CDR3 length: 14 residues. Germline CDR1 reads LGHDT; CDR2 reads YNNKEL (reference sequence). The DNA for the CDR3 is TGTGCCAGCAGCGAGGGGGTAGGCAATCAGCCCCAGCATTTT. It yields the protein CASSEGVGNQPQHF.

This rearrangement joins TRBV4-1 to TRBJ2-3, with TRBD2 matching over 9 bases. The junction had 4 bases not matched to a gene; V was cut back by 2 bases and J by 4 bases. Germline values: CDR1 MGHRA, CDR2 YSYEKL. CDR3 length: 15 amino acids. The CDR3 is CASSQSGGPPDTQYF. The CDR3, as DNA: TGCGCCAGCAGCCAAAGCGGGGGGCCCCCAGATACGCAGTATTTT.

The genes are TRBV1 and TRBJ2-3; the table's D call, TRBD2, was not checked against the DNA. TRBV1 is a listed pseudogene. This CDR3 comprises 16 residues. The CDR3 reads CTSSHMRTRETDTQYF. For the CDR3, the DNA is TGCACCAGCAGCCATATGAGGACTAGGGAGACAGATACGCAGTATTTT.

This rearrangement joins TRBV9 to TRBJ2-3; TRBD1 is a possible D gene (6 bases). Trimming took off 5 bases at V and 2 bases at J, with 12 bases between the two ends. The CDR3 is made up of 14 amino acids. Germline CDR1 SGDLS, CDR2 YYNGEE. CDR3 protein: CASRRDTFTDTQYF. CDR3 in DNA: TGTGCCAGCAGGAGGGACACTTTCACAGATACGCAGTATTTT.

V gene TRBV29-1 combines with J gene TRBJ2-7, with a possible D match to TRBD1 (5 bases). CDR1 SQVTM and CDR2 ANQGSEA come from the germline V gene. The CDR3 has 13 amino acids. V was clipped by 5 bases and J by 2 bases, with 13 bases between them. The CDR3 DNA reads as TGCAGCGTTAAGGGGCTGCAAACCTACGAGCAGTACTTC. It yields the protein CSVKGLQTYEQYF.

The chain joins TRBV5-4 to TRBJ2-5; perhaps TRBD2 as D (5 bases). Trimming stripped 2 bases from V and 3 bases from J, with 23 bases between. The CDR3 contains 18 residues. The germline CDR1 and CDR2 sequences are SGHNT and YYREEE (reference sequence). The CDR3 here is CASSFGRRMDVGEETQYF. For the CDR3, the DNA is TGTGCCAGCAGCTTTGGGCGGAGGATGGATGTCGGGGAAGAGACCCAGTACTTC.